What follows describes a single T cell receptor beta chain. The antigen is not known. An end of the junction differs from the germline gene, which may be a read error. It was with 60 Vbeta and 13 Jbeta primers that the PCR ran. This table comes from immunoSEQ multiplex PCR, and its TCRdb copy is limited to in-frame clones, with some not included. Among fewer than 300,000 clones listed, about nine tenths were seen once. This specimen comes from a study of cytomegalovirus exposure and HLA in healthy donors. Study conclusions and caveats: TCR beta V- and J-gene trimming, according to a later analysis, was linked to a missense DCLRE1C variant.

CDR1 and CDR2 (germline): SEHNR, FQNEAQ (reference sequence). The CDR3 consists of 14 residues. The chain joins TRBV7-9 to TRBJ2-7, with D possibly being TRBD2 (5 bases). The clonotype was recovered from a middle-aged man in good health and CMV-seropositive. The sequenced material came from PBMCs. The CDR3 is CSSSLAPGVYEQYF. CDR3 DNA sequence: TGTTCCAGCAGCTTAGCGCCAGGTGTCTACGAGCAGTACTTC.